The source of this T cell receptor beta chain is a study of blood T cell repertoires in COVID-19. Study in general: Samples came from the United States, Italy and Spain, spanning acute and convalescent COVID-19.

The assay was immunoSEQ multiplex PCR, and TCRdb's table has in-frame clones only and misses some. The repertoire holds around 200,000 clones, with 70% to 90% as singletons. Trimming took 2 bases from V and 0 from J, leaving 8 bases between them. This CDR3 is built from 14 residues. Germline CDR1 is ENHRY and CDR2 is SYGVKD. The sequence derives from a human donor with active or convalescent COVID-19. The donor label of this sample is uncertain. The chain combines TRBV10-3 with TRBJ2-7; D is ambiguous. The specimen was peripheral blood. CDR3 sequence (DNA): TGTGCCATCAGTGAGCAGGCTCCCTCCTACGAGCAGTACTTC. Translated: CAISEQAPSYEQYF.